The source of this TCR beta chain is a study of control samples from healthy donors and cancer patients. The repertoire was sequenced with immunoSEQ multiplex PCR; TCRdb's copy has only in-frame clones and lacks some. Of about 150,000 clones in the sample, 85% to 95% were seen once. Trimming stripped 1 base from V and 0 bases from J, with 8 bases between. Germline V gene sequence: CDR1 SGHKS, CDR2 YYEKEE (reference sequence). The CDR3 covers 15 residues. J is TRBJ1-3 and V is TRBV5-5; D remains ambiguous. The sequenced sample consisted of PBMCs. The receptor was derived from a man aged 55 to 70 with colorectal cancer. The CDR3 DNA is TGTGCCAGCAGCTTGCTGTACAGCTCTGGAAACACCATATATTTT. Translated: CASSLLYSSGNTIYF.